This T cell receptor beta chain was sequenced during a study of human T cells and chemical hapten exposure. V was clipped by 0 bases and J by 4 bases, with 12 bases between them. Germline assignment: CDR1 DFQATT and CDR2 SNEGSKA (reference sequence). This CDR3 spans 14 amino acids. The library tagged each cDNA molecule with unique molecular identifiers. MiXCR, run by TCRdb on the reads, gives a single entry per CDR3 protein. Of about 120,000 distinct CDR3 sequences listed, 8.5% to 9% are singletons. This clonotype was seen repeatedly, ten times or more. Total RNA was isolated from unfractionated whole blood.

Sequencing was done on a sample of whole blood. The genes are TRBV20-1 and TRBJ2-5; perhaps TRBD2 as D (5 bases). This receptor was identified in a human donor in good health. Some clones in this sample may be carry-over from other donors' samples. As DNA, the CDR3 is TGCAGTGCTAGAGACCTGGACGGGGTAGAGACCCAGTACTTC. Amino acids: CSARDLDGVETQYF.